Listed below are T cell receptor beta chains from one sample, sequenced in a study of blood T cell repertoires in COVID-19. Generated by immunoSEQ multiplex PCR, the TCRdb table keeps only in-frame clones and is missing some. The sample yields about half a million clones, 80% to 90% seen once. The sequencing input was peripheral blood. The origin of the receptors is a human donor in a cohort sampled during active COVID-19. Both conserved end residues are part of each CDR3. The order of the fields is D gene, J gene, clone size, V gene, CDR3 protein, CDR3 DNA. The D gene is left open where the match is weak. The size entry is marked missing in some rows and otherwise reads once, few, many or a size class.

TRBD2	TRBJ2-1	NA	TRBV5-1	CASSLVASGSSSYNEQFF	TGCGCCAGCAGCTTGGTCGCTAGCGGTTCGAGCTCCTACAATGAGCAGTTCTTC
TRBD2	TRBJ2-7	few	TRBV20-1	CSASPSGSIVYEQYF	TGCAGTGCTAGTCCTAGCGGGAGTATCGTCTACGAGCAGTACTTC
NA	TRBJ1-1	NA	TRBV18	CASSPEIQGNTEAFF	TGTGCCAGCTCACCCGAGATACAGGGAAACACTGAAGCTTTCTTT
NA	TRBJ2-1	NA	TRBV6-5	CASSPRTTYNEQFF	TGTGCCAGCAGTCCAAGGACAACCTACAATGAGCAGTTCTTC
NA	TRBJ2-3	once	TRBV6-5	CASTSKRQRTDTQYF	TGTGCCAGCACCTCTAAGCGACAGCGCACAGATACGCAGTATTTT
TRBD2	TRBJ2-1	NA	TRBV7-9	CASSLSGRAYNEQFF	TGTGCCAGCAGCTTATCCGGGAGGGCCTACAATGAGCAGTTCTTC
NA	TRBJ1-5	NA	TRBV9	CASSEGLRDQPQHF	TGTGCCAGCAGCGAGGGGCTTAGGGATCAGCCCCAGCATTTT
NA	TRBJ1-5	NA	TRBV20-1	CSAGGGGISSNQPQHF	TGCAGTGCTGGTGGTGGGGGGATTTCTAGCAATCAGCCCCAGCATTTT
TRBD1	TRBJ1-1	once	TRBV19	CASYGTAERGEAFF	TGTGCCAGTTACGGGACAGCCGAAAGAGGTGAAGCTTTCTTT
NA	TRBJ2-1	NA	TRBV12-3/TRBV12-4	CASSLEGKVRFF	TGTGCCAGCAGTTTAGAGGGGAAGGTAAGGTTCTTC
NA	TRBJ1-3	NA	TRBV7-2	CASSIPTVNSGNTIYF	TGTGCCAGCAGCATTCCAACAGTGAACTCTGGAAACACCATATATTTT
NA	TRBJ1-1	NA	TRBV5-1	CASSQTGLQGTEAFF	TGCGCCAGCAGCCAAACCGGGCTACAGGGCACTGAAGCTTTCTTT
NA	TRBJ1-4	NA	TRBV2	CASRPRQATNEKLFF	TGTGCCAGCAGGCCTCGACAGGCTACTAATGAAAAACTGTTTTTT
NA	TRBJ2-7	NA	TRBV21-1	CASSKGTGVRSSYEQYF	TGTGCCAGCAGCAAGGGGACGGGAGTGAGGAGCTCCTACGAGCAGTACTTC
TRBD2	TRBJ2-7	few	TRBV10-1	CASSESKIAGYSYEQYF	TGCGCCAGCAGTGAGTCGAAAATAGCGGGTTACTCCTACGAGCAGTACTTC
TRBD2	TRBJ2-1	NA	TRBV6-5	CASSYSSGRGNEQFF	TGTGCCAGCAGTTATTCTAGCGGGAGAGGCAATGAGCAGTTCTTC
NA	TRBJ1-5	NA	TRBV30	CAGGNSNQPQHF	TGTGCTGGAGGGAACAGTAATCAGCCCCAGCATTTT
NA	TRBJ1-1	once	TRBV3-1/TRBV3-2	CASSQDGGDTEAFF	TGTGCCAGCAGCCAAGATGGAGGGGACACTGAAGCTTTCTTT
TRBD2	TRBJ2-2	once	TRBV5-1	CASSPGVLAGYIGELFF	TGCGCCAGCAGCCCGGGAGTTCTAGCGGGTTATATCGGGGAGCTGTTTTTT
NA	TRBJ2-2	NA	TRBV7-8	CASSWEQGVGELFF	TGTGCCAGCAGCTGGGAACAGGGAGTAGGGGAGCTGTTTTTT
NA	TRBJ2-4	NA	TRBV28	CASSFLGPSGDIQYF	TGTGCCAGCAGTTTTCTGGGCCCTTCAGGGGACATTCAGTACTTC
NA	TRBJ1-3	NA	TRBV28	CASTREPKSGNTIYF	TGTGCCAGCACCCGGGAGCCAAAGTCTGGAAACACCATATATTTT
NA	TRBJ1-5	NA	TRBV19	CASRNSYSNQPQHF	TGTGCCAGTAGGAACAGCTATAGCAATCAGCCCCAGCATTTT
NA	TRBJ2-1	once	TRBV9	CASSVLQGPNEQFF	TGTGCCAGCAGCGTACTCCAGGGGCCCAATGAGCAGTTCTTC
NA	TRBJ1-2	NA	TRBV11-2	CASSFRWSYGYTF	TGTGCCAGCAGCTTCAGATGGAGCTATGGCTACACCTTC
TRBD1	TRBJ2-1	NA	TRBV18	CASSLGQGGYNEQFF	TGTGCCAGCTCCCTCGGACAGGGGGGTTACAATGAGCAGTTCTTC
NA	TRBJ1-1	once	TRBV10-3	CAISPENTEAFF	TGTGCCATCAGTCCAGAGAACACTGAAGCTTTCTTT